The 18 T cell receptor beta chains presented below share a single source sample, sequenced in a study of somatic mutations in cytotoxic T cells in rheumatoid arthritis. Generated by immunoSEQ multiplex PCR, the TCRdb table keeps only in-frame clones and is missing some. Of tens of thousands of clones listed, about 84% are singletons. The sequenced sample was CD8+ T cells sorted from blood. These TCRs come from a man aged 35 to 55 in good health.

The chain combines TRBV7-9 with TRBJ2-7; 8 bases match TRBD2. The ends lost 4 bases at V and 5 bases at J; junction bases unmatched: 13. In germline, CDR1 is SEHNR, CDR2 FQNEAQ (reference sequence). CDR3 length: 16 residues. The CDR3 DNA reads as TGTGCCAGCAGCTCTCCAGGGAGCGGGAGCAGGAACGAGCAGTACTTC. It translates to CASSSPGSGSRNEQYF.

V gene TRBV19 combines with J gene TRBJ1-5; 8 bases align to TRBD1. This CDR3 spans 14 amino acids. The J segment lost 1 base and the V segment lost 9 bases, leaving 5 bases of the junction unmatched. Germline loops: CDR1 LNHDA, CDR2 SQIVND (reference sequence). The CDR3 DNA follows: TGTGCCAGCTACCGGACAGGGAGCAATCAGCCCCAGCATTTT. Its protein product is CASYRTGSNQPQHF.

CDR3 bases: TGTGCCAGCAGCCCAGGCAGGAGGAATCAGCCCCAGCATTTT. Amino acid sequence: CASSPGRRNQPQHF. V and J are TRBV27 and TRBJ1-5; D remains ambiguous. Looked up from germline, CDR1 is MNHEY and CDR2 is SMNVEV (reference sequence). The CDR3 runs 14 residues. V gave up 6 bases and J gave up 4 bases, with 13 bases separating them.

The rearrangement joins TRBV27 to TRBJ2-1; D tentatively reads TRBD1 or TRBD2 (5 bases each). Germline CDR1 and CDR2: MNHEY and SMNVEV (reference sequence). The CDR3 consists of 12 residues. V dropped 6 bases and J dropped 7 bases, with 10 bases sitting between them. Written as DNA, the CDR3 is TGTGCCAGCAGCCCTGGGGGAAATGAGCAGTTCTTC. This codes for CASSPGGNEQFF.

This clone showed up just a few times. V is TRBV28 and J is TRBJ2-1; TRBD2 might be the D (6 bases). The germline V and J ends were trimmed by 2 bases and 2 bases, with 13 bases remaining between them. There are 16 residues in the CDR3. The germline CDR1 and CDR2 sequences are MDHEN and SYDVKM. The CDR3 is CASSLVGDLTYNEQFF. In nucleotides, the CDR3 is TGTGCCAGCAGTTTAGTCGGGGACTTAACCTACAATGAGCAGTTCTTC.

This clone came up once. The chain is built from TRBV10-2 and TRBJ2-7; 10 bases map to TRBD1. This CDR3 has 16 amino acids. Germline CDR1 and CDR2: WSHSY and SAAADI. The J segment lost 2 bases and the V segment lost 0 bases, leaving 4 bases of the junction unmatched. CDR3 in DNA: TGCGCCAGCAGTGAGTCAGGGACAGGGGATCCCTACGAGCAGTACTTC. Translated, it gives CASSESGTGDPYEQYF.

This chain joins TRBV27 and TRBJ2-5; TRBD2 agrees at 12 bases. CDR3 length: 16 residues. Trimming at V came to 5 bases and at J to 5 bases, leaving 9 bases not matched to a gene. CDR1 and CDR2 from the germline V gene are MNHEY and SMNVEV (reference sequence). The DNA for the CDR3 is TGTGCCAGCAGTCCCCTCCTCACTAGCGGGAGGGAGACCCAGTACTTC. Amino acid sequence: CASSPLLTSGRETQYF.

This sequence joins TRBV27 and TRBJ1-2; 7 nucleotides line up with TRBD1. V was clipped by 3 bases and J by 3 bases; unmatched bases: 7. Germline assignment: CDR1 MNHEY and CDR2 SMNVEV (reference sequence). The CDR3 is 15 amino acids. In nucleotides, the CDR3 is TGTGCCAGCAGTTTCCTAGGACAGGCGCACTATGGCTACACCTTC. Protein sequence: CASSFLGQAHYGYTF.

This chain uses TRBV28 with TRBJ2-7, with a possible D match to TRBD2 (5 bases). The CDR3 runs to 15 residues. The V end lost 5 bases, the J end lost 3 bases, and 17 bases lay between the germline ends. The V gene's germline CDR1 is MDHEN and CDR2 SYDVKM. CDR3 nucleotide sequence: TGTGCCAGCAGTGACGAACGGGCAGGACTCTACGAGCAGTACTTC. Its protein product is CASSDERAGLYEQYF.

The chain couples TRBV9 to TRBJ1-2; 7 bases are a match to TRBD1. Germline loops: CDR1 SGDLS, CDR2 YYNGEE. CDR3 length equals 16 residues. Losses at the gene ends were 0 bases for V and 4 bases for J; bases not matched to a gene: 9. The DNA of the CDR3 is TGTGCCAGCAGCGTAGACCCCCGCAGGGACAGCTATGGCTACACCTTC. This gives the protein CASSVDPRRDSYGYTF.

The chain is built from TRBV4-1 and TRBJ2-7, with TRBD2 matching 7 bases. Germline values: CDR1 MGHRA, CDR2 YSYEKL. The CDR3 contains 14 residues. With V trimmed by 3 bases and J by 3 bases, 5 bases remained unmatched. In DNA, the CDR3 is TGCGCCAGCAGCCAGATAGCGGGTTTCTACGAGCAGTACTTC. This gives the protein CASSQIAGFYEQYF.

V gene TRBV6-5 combines with J gene TRBJ2-2; D might be TRBD1 or TRBD2, each matching 5 bases. The CDR3 contains 14 residues. Germline V lookup: CDR1 MNHEY, CDR2 SVGAGI. V lost 4 bases and J 7 bases, leaving 13 bases between the germline ends. The CDR3 nucleotides read TGTGCCAGCAGTTCGGTCCCTGGGGGCGGGGAGCTGTTTTTT. It codes for CASSSVPGGGELFF.

There are a few counts of this clone. The chain joins TRBV7-9 to TRBJ2-7, with 9 bases matching TRBD2. The CDR3 contains 18 residues. CDR1 is SEHNR and CDR2 is FQNEAQ in the germline V gene (reference sequence). The V and J ends lost 1 base and 0 bases, in that order; junction bases with no gene match: 10. In DNA, the CDR3 is TGTGCCAGCAGCTTAGATCTAGCGGGAACTACTCACTCCTACGAGCAGTACTTC. It codes for CASSLDLAGTTHSYEQYF. Variable domain in full (rest from reference TRBV7-9 and TRBJ2-7): DTGVSQNPRHKITKRGQNVTFRCDPISEHNRLYWYRQTLGQGPEFLTYFQNEAQLEKSRLLSDRFSAERPKGSFSTLEIQRTEQGDSAMYLCASSLDLAGTTHSYEQYFGPGTRLTVT.

The J gene is TRBJ1-1, the V gene TRBV29-1, with a possible D match to TRBD1 (5 bases). Germline V gene sequence: CDR1 SQVTM, CDR2 ANQGSEA. Trimming removed 3 bases from V and 5 bases from J, with 10 bases in between. This CDR3 has 12 amino acids. The CDR3 is CSVDEGYTEAFF. Written as DNA, the CDR3 is TGCAGCGTTGATGAGGGGTATACTGAAGCTTTCTTT.

The CDR3 here is CASSYLGSTDTQYF. CDR3 coding DNA: TGTGCCAGCAGTTACTTAGGGAGCACAGATACGCAGTATTTT. The genes are TRBV6-5 and TRBJ2-3; D remains ambiguous. CDR1 is MNHEY and CDR2 is SVGAGI in the germline V gene. The germline V and J ends were trimmed by 1 base and 0 bases, with 5 bases remaining between them. The CDR3 extends over 14 amino acids.

The V call is TRBV10-2, the J call TRBJ1-4, with 10 bases lining up with TRBD1. The CDR3 is 14 residues long. Unmatched junction bases numbered 4, after V lost 7 bases and J lost 5 bases. CDR1 and CDR2 (germline): WSHSY, SAAADI. The CDR3 protein is CASTMGQGNEKLFF. The CDR3 DNA is TGCGCCAGCACAATGGGACAGGGGAATGAAAAACTGTTTTTT.

The gene calls are TRBV10-3 and TRBJ2-7; no definite D call. The V gene lost 2 bases and the J gene lost 2 bases, with 13 bases spanning the gap. Germline V lookup: CDR1 ENHRY, CDR2 SYGVKD. The CDR3 is 15 amino acids. Written as DNA, the CDR3 is TGTGCCATCAGTGAGGACACGACCCCGACCTACGAGCAGTACTTC. Amino acid sequence: CAISEDTTPTYEQYF.

The rearrangement links TRBV5-1 to TRBJ1-1; D gene uncertain. The V end was cut by 0 bases, the J end by 0 bases, with 9 bases between. Germline V gene data show CDR1 as SGHRS and CDR2 as YFSETQ. This CDR3 contains 15 residues. In DNA, the CDR3 is TGCGCCAGCAGCTTGGAACAGTTCATGAACACTGAAGCTTTCTTT. Residues: CASSLEQFMNTEAFF.